The subject of this entry is one T cell receptor (beta chain). The sample comes from a study of T cells and copy number aberrations in small-cell lung cancer. Trimming left V 1 base short and J 3 bases short, with 3 bases between. CDR1 and CDR2 from the germline V gene are MNHNS and SASEGT. CDR3 length equals 12 residues. TCRdb's copy holds only in-frame clones and misses some; the assay was immunoSEQ multiplex PCR. The profile shows roughly 2,200 clones, approximately 81% of them singletons. Patients with resected limited-stage small-cell lung cancer, operated 2008 to 2020. Source material: normal tissue next to the tumor. The clonotype comes from a woman in her fifties or sixties with small cell lung cancer. The gene calls are TRBV6-1 and TRBJ1-2; D not resolved. CDR3 sequence: CASSEVHYGYTF. The CDR3 DNA reads TGTGCCAGCAGTGAAGTTCACTATGGCTACACCTTC.